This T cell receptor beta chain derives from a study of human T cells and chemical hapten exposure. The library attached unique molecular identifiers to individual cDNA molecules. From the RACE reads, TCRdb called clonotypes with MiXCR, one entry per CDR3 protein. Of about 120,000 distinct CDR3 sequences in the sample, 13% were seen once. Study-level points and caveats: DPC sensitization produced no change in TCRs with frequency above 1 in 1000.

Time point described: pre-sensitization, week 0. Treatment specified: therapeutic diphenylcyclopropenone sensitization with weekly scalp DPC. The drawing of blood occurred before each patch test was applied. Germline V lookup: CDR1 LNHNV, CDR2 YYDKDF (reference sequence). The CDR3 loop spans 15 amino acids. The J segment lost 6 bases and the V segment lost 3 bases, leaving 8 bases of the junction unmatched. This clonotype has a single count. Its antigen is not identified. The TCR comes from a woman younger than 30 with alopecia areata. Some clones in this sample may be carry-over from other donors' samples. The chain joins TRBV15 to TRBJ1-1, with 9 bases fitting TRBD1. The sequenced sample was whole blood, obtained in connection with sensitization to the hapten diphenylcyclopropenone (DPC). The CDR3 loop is CATSRATGGMAEAFF. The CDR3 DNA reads TGTGCCACCAGCAGGGCAACAGGGGGCATGGCTGAAGCTTTCTTT.